This T cell receptor (beta chain) derives from a study of OX40 agonist ivuxolimab in advanced cancers. Background on the whole study: Ivuxolimab was an agonistic, fully human IgG2 monoclonal antibody directed against OX40 (CD134), a costimulatory receptor. Among the approximately 54 dose-escalation patients, some 20 had hepatocellular carcinoma, roughly 15 melanoma, 9 renal cell carcinoma and 9 head and neck cancer. A male proportion of roughly 80% and a mean age of around 60 years, ranging from 23 to 79, were recorded for the dose-escalation cohort. Prior anti-PD-1, anti-PD-L1 or anti-CTLA-4 therapy was permitted, and checkpoint inhibitors had been received by 30% to 40% of dose-escalation patients. Peripheral TCRbeta sequencing aimed to test whether ivuxolimab altered TCR sequence diversity and caused clonal T-cell expansion. Intravenous ivuxolimab was administered to patients every 2 weeks at six dose levels: 0.01, 0.1, 0.3, 1.5, 3 and 10 mg/kg. Three dose-escalation patients achieved partial responses, one with hepatocellular carcinoma and two with cutaneous melanoma. The monotherapy dose-escalation portion (N ≈ 55 patients) of the phase I ivuxolimab trial is reported in the paper.

Turning to this clone: The clone's antigen remains unknown. Per-base qualities were not stored, and no clone one base away is much larger.

Genomic DNA was isolated from the sorted cells so that the TCRbeta CDR3 region could be sequenced. The immunoSEQ Assay was used to sequence the TCRbeta CDR3 regions. TCRdb stores this immuneACCESS table with in-frame sequences only. Part of the clones is absent; in the studies checked, under half of the shortfall reflects unresolved V genes, and no reason is known for the rest. This sample lists 65,000 to 100,000 clones; 70% to 85% were detected once. Less than 4.5% of the sample comes from the top ten. Patients with a history of autoimmune disease or receiving systemic immunosuppression were excluded from the trial. Peripheral blood for TCR sequencing was collected from all dose cohorts at baseline, on cycle 4 day 1, and on cycle 7 day 1. Samples were obtained from an open-label, multicenter, first-in-human phase I dose-escalation trial of ivuxolimab. Adults with locally advanced or metastatic head and neck squamous cell, hepatocellular, melanoma or renal cell carcinoma were enrolled in the trial. Before TCR sequencing, CD4+ and CD8+ T cells were separately sorted from peripheral blood.

Compared with germline, V lacks 0 bases and J lacks 3 bases; bases without a gene match: 2. The CDR3 sequence holds 14 residues, the cysteine and phenylalanine included. Only the CDR3 region is kept as DNA, spanning 42 bases read in frame from base 1. The germline V gene supplies CDR1 SGHRS and CDR2 YFSETQ. The investigation overall reported the following: After ivuxolimab, CD8+ T cells had more expanded clones than CD4+ T cells on average. Low levels of normalized T-cell clonal expansion were also seen in some patients who did not respond. At doses of 0.1 to 3.0 mg/kg, clonal expansion of both CD4+ and CD8+ T cells in blood was seen between baseline and week 6. The antigen specificity of the peripheral T cells that underwent clonal expansion was not determined. In the 0.1-3.0 mg/kg groups, partial responders had among the lowest normalized peripheral clonal expansion, particularly in CD8+ T cells.

Here the chain combines TRBV5-1 and TRBJ1-1, with 7 central nucleotides matching TRBD1. The TCR comes from an adult with an advanced solid tumor such as melanoma, head and neck, liver or kidney cancer. Here the sequenced sample was CD4+ or CD8+ T cells sorted from blood, taken in a trial of the OX40 agonist ivuxolimab. The CDR3 reads CASSLGRGDTEAFF. The sequenced DNA: TGCGCCAGCAGCTTGGGCAGGGGGGACACTGAAGCTTTCTTT. With the rest looked up from the reference TRBV5-1 and TRBJ1-1 genes rather than sequenced, the full variable domain is KAGVTQTPRYLIKTRGQQVTLSCSPISGHRSVSWYQQTPGQGLQFLFEYFSETQRNKGNFPGRFSGRQFSNSRSEMNVSTLELGDSALYLCASSLGRGDTEAFFGQGTRLTVV.